The rows below give T cell receptor beta chains drawn from one sample of a study of T cell changes during pregnancy in multiple sclerosis. Assay: immunoSEQ multiplex PCR; the TCRdb copy retains only in-frame clones and omits some. The sample records approximately 60,000 clones, under 95% being singletons. The sample in question was peripheral blood, obtained after pregnancy. These receptors were taken from a female donor in good health, enrolled as a control in a pregnancy study. CDR3s include the opening cysteine and the closing phenylalanine or tryptophan. A D gene is named only where the DNA matches it firmly. For some rows the clone size is stated as once, few or many, or as a class when expanded; others skip it.

clone size: NA
J gene: TRBJ1-5
V gene: TRBV7-8
D gene: NA
CDR3 DNA: TGTGCCAGCAGCAGAACAGGGTATGGGAATCAGCCCCAGCATTTT
CDR3 protein: CASSRTGYGNQPQHF

clone size: NA
J gene: TRBJ2-1
V gene: TRBV27
D gene: NA
CDR3 DNA: TGTGCCAGCAGTCTAAGAGGCAATGAGCAGTTCTTC
CDR3 protein: CASSLRGNEQFF

clone size: NA
J gene: TRBJ2-5
V gene: TRBV4-1
D gene: NA
CDR3 DNA: TGCGCCAGCAGCCAAGATCTAAAGAGCAGGGGGGTATCCCAAGAGACCCAGTACTTC
CDR3 protein: CASSQDLKSRGVSQETQYF

clone size: once
J gene: TRBJ2-2
V gene: TRBV7-9
D gene: TRBD2
CDR3 DNA: TGTGCCAGCAGCTCGCCGACTAGCGGGGCTGACGGGGAGCTGTTTTTT
CDR3 protein: CASSSPTSGADGELFF

clone size: NA
J gene: TRBJ1-2
V gene: TRBV10-3
D gene: NA
CDR3 DNA: TGTGCCATCCCCGACCTTGGGACTGCCTATGGCTACACCTTC
CDR3 protein: CAIPDLGTAYGYTF

clone size: NA
J gene: TRBJ2-7
V gene: TRBV28
D gene: TRBD2
CDR3 DNA: TGTGCCAGCAGTTCGGGACTACCCGCCTACGAGCAGTACTTC
CDR3 protein: CASSSGLPAYEQYF

clone size: once
J gene: TRBJ2-3
V gene: TRBV5-1
D gene: TRBD2
CDR3 DNA: TGCGCCAGCAGCGGTGGACTAGCTACTAGCACAGATACGCAGTATTTT
CDR3 protein: CASSGGLATSTDTQYF

clone size: NA
J gene: TRBJ2-5
V gene: TRBV18
D gene: NA
CDR3 DNA: TGTGCCAGCTCACCAATACTAGGGACCCAGTACTTC
CDR3 protein: CASSPILGTQYF

clone size: NA
J gene: TRBJ1-2
V gene: TRBV28
D gene: NA
CDR3 DNA: TGTGCCAGCACTTTATCGGGTCGCCCTCCAAGCTATGGCTACACCTTC
CDR3 protein: CASTLSGRPPSYGYTF

clone size: NA
J gene: TRBJ1-4
V gene: TRBV21-1
D gene: NA
CDR3 DNA: TGTGCCAGCAGCAGACAAGGGGACAGGGACCATAATGAAAAACTGTTTTTT
CDR3 protein: CASSRQGDRDHNEKLFF

clone size: NA
J gene: TRBJ2-1
V gene: TRBV7-2
D gene: NA
CDR3 DNA: TGTGCCAGCAGCTTAGACAGCCTCCCCTACAATGAGCAGTTCTTC
CDR3 protein: CASSLDSLPYNEQFF

clone size: NA
J gene: TRBJ2-1
V gene: TRBV6-6
D gene: NA
CDR3 DNA: TGTGCCAGCAGTATAACACAGGGAACTTACAATGAGCAGTTCTTC
CDR3 protein: CASSITQGTYNEQFF

clone size: NA
J gene: TRBJ2-1
V gene: TRBV5-6
D gene: NA
CDR3 DNA: TGTGCCAGCACCCCCCCGCGAGTAGCGATCGACAATGAGCAGTTCTTC
CDR3 protein: CASTPPRVAIDNEQFF

clone size: NA
J gene: TRBJ1-1
V gene: TRBV5-5
D gene: NA
CDR3 DNA: TGTGCCAGCAGCCTACAGGGCGGCGACACTGAAGCTTTCTTT
CDR3 protein: CASSLQGGDTEAFF

clone size: once
J gene: TRBJ1-2
V gene: TRBV6-5
D gene: TRBD1
CDR3 DNA: TGTGCCAGCAGTTTACAGGGGGCGACTAACTATGGCTACACCTTC
CDR3 protein: CASSLQGATNYGYTF

clone size: NA
J gene: TRBJ1-3
V gene: TRBV15
D gene: NA
CDR3 DNA: TGTGCCACGAGCACACAGATCTCTGGAAACACCATATATTTT
CDR3 protein: CATSTQISGNTIYF

clone size: NA
J gene: TRBJ2-1
V gene: TRBV10-3
D gene: TRBD2
CDR3 DNA: TGTGCCATTGCTCCGACTAGCGGCAATGAGCAGTTCTTC
CDR3 protein: CAIAPTSGNEQFF

clone size: NA
J gene: TRBJ1-6
V gene: TRBV7-2
D gene: NA
CDR3 DNA: TGTGCCAGCAGCCAGCCGTCGGAGTGGACCCTCCACTTT
CDR3 protein: CASSQPSEWTLHF

clone size: NA
J gene: TRBJ1-1
V gene: TRBV29-1
D gene: NA
CDR3 DNA: TGCAGCGTTGGGGCAGTGAACACTGAAGCTTTCTTT
CDR3 protein: CSVGAVNTEAFF

clone size: NA
J gene: TRBJ1-4
V gene: TRBV28
D gene: TRBD1
CDR3 DNA: TGTGCCAGCAGTCCCCCCGGGACAGTAAATGAAAAACTGTTTTTT
CDR3 protein: CASSPPGTVNEKLFF

clone size: few
J gene: TRBJ2-2
V gene: TRBV6-4
D gene: TRBD2
CDR3 DNA: TGTGCCAGCAGTGCAGTAGCGGGGAACACCGGGGAGCTGTTTTTT
CDR3 protein: CASSAVAGNTGELFF

clone size: NA
J gene: TRBJ2-1
V gene: TRBV5-1
D gene: TRBD2
CDR3 DNA: TGCGCCAGCAGCTTGGGAGCGGGAGGGCCCGGCAATGAGCAGTTCTTC
CDR3 protein: CASSLGAGGPGNEQFF

clone size: once
J gene: TRBJ2-2
V gene: TRBV11-2
D gene: TRBD2
CDR3 DNA: TGTGCCAGCAGCTTAGGAACTAGCGCGACCGGGGAGCTGTTTTTT
CDR3 protein: CASSLGTSATGELFF

clone size: NA
J gene: TRBJ2-7
V gene: TRBV5-1
D gene: NA
CDR3 DNA: TGCGCCAGCAGCTTGGTCGAGTCAGGGGCGTCCGAGCAGTACTTC
CDR3 protein: CASSLVESGASEQYF

clone size: NA
J gene: TRBJ2-2
V gene: TRBV6-1
D gene: NA
CDR3 DNA: TGTGCCAGCAGTGAGGTGCTATTTAACACCGGGGAGCTGTTTTTT
CDR3 protein: CASSEVLFNTGELFF

clone size: NA
J gene: TRBJ2-7
V gene: TRBV28
D gene: TRBD2
CDR3 DNA: TGTGCCAGCAGTTTCCGGGGGACTAGCGGCTACTACGAGCAGTACTTC
CDR3 protein: CASSFRGTSGYYEQYF

clone size: NA
J gene: TRBJ2-1
V gene: TRBV5-1
D gene: TRBD2
CDR3 DNA: TGCGCCAGCAGCTTGGCCATAGATAGCGGGGGGAATAATGAGCAGTTCTTC
CDR3 protein: CASSLAIDSGGNNEQFF

clone size: NA
J gene: TRBJ1-1
V gene: TRBV28
D gene: NA
CDR3 DNA: TGTGCCAGCAGTGAACAGGGTGGTGGCGACACTGAAGCTTTCTTT
CDR3 protein: CASSEQGGGDTEAFF

clone size: once
J gene: TRBJ2-7
V gene: TRBV29-1
D gene: NA
CDR3 DNA: TGCAGCGTTGCCCTAGCCTACGAGCAGTACTTC
CDR3 protein: CSVALAYEQYF

clone size: few
J gene: TRBJ1-1
V gene: TRBV4-1
D gene: NA
CDR3 DNA: TGCGCCAGCAGCCAACCCAGGTGGGTAGCGGGAACTGAAGCTTTCTTT
CDR3 protein: CASSQPRWVAGTEAFF

clone size: NA
J gene: TRBJ2-2
V gene: TRBV27
D gene: NA
CDR3 DNA: TGTGCCAGCAGTTTAGTTTCCCGAGGGCCGGGGACCGGGGAGCTGTTTTTT
CDR3 protein: CASSLVSRGPGTGELFF

clone size: NA
J gene: TRBJ2-5
V gene: TRBV4-3
D gene: NA
CDR3 DNA: TGCGCCAGCAGCCAAGATCTTCGTCGGGAGACCCAGTACTTC
CDR3 protein: CASSQDLRRETQYF

clone size: NA
J gene: TRBJ2-5
V gene: TRBV10-3
D gene: NA
CDR3 DNA: TGTGCCATCAGTGAGAGGTGGAGTAAAGAGACCCAGTACTTC
CDR3 protein: CAISERWSKETQYF

clone size: NA
J gene: TRBJ2-7
V gene: TRBV11-2
D gene: NA
CDR3 DNA: TGTGCCAGCAGCATAGGGCTGGACAGAGACTTTCCCTACGAGCAGTACTTC
CDR3 protein: CASSIGLDRDFPYEQYF

clone size: NA
J gene: TRBJ2-1
V gene: TRBV12-2
D gene: NA
CDR3 DNA: TGTGCAAGTCGCCATGGCCAAGTTGAGCAGTTCTTC
CDR3 protein: CASRHGQVEQFF

clone size: NA
J gene: TRBJ2-1
V gene: TRBV6-5
D gene: TRBD1
CDR3 DNA: TGTGCCAGCAGTTTCCGGACAGGGTACAATGAGCAGTTCTTC
CDR3 protein: CASSFRTGYNEQFF

clone size: NA
J gene: TRBJ2-7
V gene: TRBV14
D gene: TRBD2
CDR3 DNA: TGTGCCAGCAGTCTACTTGGGGGGGGTACCTACGAGCAGTACTTC
CDR3 protein: CASSLLGGGTYEQYF

clone size: NA
J gene: TRBJ1-2
V gene: TRBV7-2
D gene: TRBD1
CDR3 DNA: TGTGCCAGCAGCTACCGACAGGGGATTAACTATGGCTACACCTTC
CDR3 protein: CASSYRQGINYGYTF

clone size: NA
J gene: TRBJ2-5
V gene: TRBV19
D gene: NA
CDR3 DNA: TGTGCCAGTAGTATAGTTAGTGGAGAGACCCAGTACTTC
CDR3 protein: CASSIVSGETQYF

clone size: NA
J gene: TRBJ2-5
V gene: TRBV4-1
D gene: NA
CDR3 DNA: TGCGCCAGCAGCCAAGATCTTGACAACCAAGAGACCCAGTACTTC
CDR3 protein: CASSQDLDNQETQYF

clone size: NA
J gene: TRBJ2-3
V gene: TRBV5-1
D gene: NA
CDR3 DNA: TGCGCCAGCAGCTTGGTCGGGAGCCCAGCAGATACGCAGTATTTT
CDR3 protein: CASSLVGSPADTQYF

clone size: few
J gene: TRBJ2-3
V gene: TRBV7-2
D gene: NA
CDR3 DNA: TGTGCCAGCAGCTTCCTCCTTCTAGCGACCGGCGAAGATACGCAGTATTTT
CDR3 protein: CASSFLLLATGEDTQYF

clone size: NA
J gene: TRBJ2-7
V gene: TRBV9
D gene: NA
CDR3 DNA: TGTGCCAGCAGCTATAGACCGGAAGGGGCCTACGAGCAGTACTTC
CDR3 protein: CASSYRPEGAYEQYF

clone size: NA
J gene: TRBJ2-1
V gene: TRBV5-4
D gene: NA
CDR3 DNA: TGTGCCAGCAGCACGCGGACAACCGACTCCTACAATGAGCAGTTCTTC
CDR3 protein: CASSTRTTDSYNEQFF

clone size: NA
J gene: TRBJ1-1
V gene: TRBV11-2
D gene: NA
CDR3 DNA: TGTGCCAGCAGCTTGGCACCCCGGAACACTGAAGCTTTCTTT
CDR3 protein: CASSLAPRNTEAFF

clone size: NA
J gene: TRBJ1-3
V gene: TRBV7-8
D gene: TRBD1
CDR3 DNA: TGTGCCAGCAGCTCCCTCCCGCAGGGGGCCTCTGGAAACACCATATATTTT
CDR3 protein: CASSSLPQGASGNTIYF

clone size: once
J gene: TRBJ2-1
V gene: TRBV28
D gene: TRBD2
CDR3 DNA: TGTGCCAGCAGTGGGTTGGGACTAGCAGTCGACAATGAGCAGTTCTTC
CDR3 protein: CASSGLGLAVDNEQFF

clone size: NA
J gene: TRBJ2-2
V gene: TRBV5-1
D gene: TRBD2
CDR3 DNA: TGCGCCAGCAGCTCGCCGGGACTAGCGGGGGGGCACACCGGGGAGCTGTTTTTT
CDR3 protein: CASSSPGLAGGHTGELFF

clone size: few
J gene: TRBJ1-4
V gene: TRBV5-1
D gene: TRBD1
CDR3 DNA: TGCGCCAGCAGCTTGGACAGGGGCGGAGAAAAACTGTTTTTT
CDR3 protein: CASSLDRGGEKLFF